The clone carrying this T cell receptor beta chain has only one observation. Its cognate antigen is unknown. This sample was taken from a study of blood T cells in healthy people across ages. General observations from the study: Fewer expanded clones and more diversity marked long-lived versus aged donors.

The use of a sample-barcoded 5' primer and a J-beta primer mix characterized a second PCR of about 7 to 12 cycles. TCRdb processed the 5' RACE reads anew with MiXCR; each CDR3 protein has one entry. Of over 1,300,000 distinct CDR3 sequences in the sample, approximately 59% were seen once. CDR1 is SNHLY and CDR2 is FYNNEI in the germline V gene. The CDR3 covers 16 residues. J lost 1 base, V lost 6 bases, and 10 bases had no gene match. The clonotype originates from a man aged 18 to 30 in good health. The V and J genes are TRBV2 and TRBJ2-7; the match to TRBD1 covers 9 bases. The sequenced sample consisted of blood. The CDR3, as DNA: TGTGCCAGCAGCCCTGAATTGACAGGGGGGTCCTACGAGCAGTACTTC. Encoded protein: CASSPELTGGSYEQYF.